What follows is one TCR beta chain and its context. Its antigen is undetermined. This record belongs to a study of graft-versus-host responses after intestinal transplantation. Data came from immunoSEQ multiplex PCR; TCRdb stores just in-frame clones and leaves some out. Of around 100,000 clones in the sample, roughly 92% are singletons; the top ten hold 0.2% to 0.25%. The germline V gene encodes CDR1 MNHNS and CDR2 SASEGT. The trim removed 6 bases at V and 4 bases at J, leaving 6 bases unmatched. The CDR3 spans 14 residues. The TCR was taken from a human donor who was the organ donor for an intestinal transplant. The chain joins TRBV6-1 to TRBJ1-5; 7 bases align to TRBD1. The sample was unstimulated CD4+ T cells sorted from spleen or lymph node cells, taken before transplant. CDR3 nucleotides: TGTGCCAGCAGCAGGGGACAGCTAAATCAGCCCCAGCATTTT. Translated, it gives CASSRGQLNQPQHF.